These T cell receptor beta chains were read from a single sample in a study of blood T cell repertoires in COVID-19. The table came from immunoSEQ multiplex PCR; TCRdb's copy has only in-frame clones and leaves some out. In the table there are just over 650,000 clones, about nine tenths of which are singletons. The specimen sequenced was peripheral blood. The origin of the receptors is a woman between 18 and 29 years old with acute or convalescent COVID-19. CDR3s leave out the opening cysteine and the closing phenylalanine or tryptophan. Each record gives: V gene, J gene, CDR3 protein.

v_gene: TRBV6-2/TRBV6-3; j_gene: TRBJ1-4; CDR3aa: ASSSPGQGEKLF
v_gene: TRBV7-2; j_gene: TRBJ1-5; CDR3aa: ASSLWGGQVGNQPQH
v_gene: TRBV29-1; j_gene: TRBJ1-2; CDR3aa: SVRTGGLYGYT
v_gene: TRBV4-1; j_gene: TRBJ1-2; CDR3aa: ASSQDTAKGYT
v_gene: TRBV3-1/TRBV3-2; j_gene: TRBJ1-2; CDR3aa: ASSRTGVLYGYT
v_gene: TRBV11-1; j_gene: TRBJ1-2; CDR3aa: ASSLAAENYGYT
v_gene: TRBV25-1; j_gene: TRBJ2-1; CDR3aa: ASSEYFADPNEQF
v_gene: TRBV2; j_gene: TRBJ2-7; CDR3aa: ASTTGQRQYEQY
v_gene: TRBV6-5; j_gene: TRBJ2-1; CDR3aa: ASSYSARGQNEQF
v_gene: TRBV7-2; j_gene: TRBJ2-3; CDR3aa: ASSSVNTDTQY
v_gene: TRBV5-1; j_gene: TRBJ2-3; CDR3aa: ASSSGLAGRDTQY
v_gene: TRBV27; j_gene: TRBJ2-2; CDR3aa: ASSLSTGLNTGELF
v_gene: TRBV27; j_gene: TRBJ1-2; CDR3aa: ASSSPSVGQGYPSMGYT
v_gene: TRBV6-5; j_gene: TRBJ2-7; CDR3aa: ASSYLTGPYEQY
v_gene: TRBV4-3; j_gene: TRBJ1-4; CDR3aa: ASSRTGEKLF
v_gene: TRBV10-3; j_gene: TRBJ1-1; CDR3aa: AIRAGGSAEAF
v_gene: TRBV4-1; j_gene: TRBJ2-7; CDR3aa: ASSQGQLPTYEQY
v_gene: TRBV6-6; j_gene: TRBJ1-1; CDR3aa: ASSYSFARAEAF
v_gene: TRBV5-1; j_gene: TRBJ2-1; CDR3aa: ASSLIAGGYNEQF
v_gene: TRBV6-5; j_gene: TRBJ1-2; CDR3aa: AGYFRQDRRYT
v_gene: TRBV4-1; j_gene: TRBJ1-5; CDR3aa: ASSLTLQGALNQPQH
v_gene: TRBV5-4; j_gene: TRBJ2-7; CDR3aa: ASSLGGQGLYEQY
v_gene: TRBV29-1; j_gene: TRBJ2-1; CDR3aa: SALSPSYNEQF
v_gene: TRBV6-2/TRBV6-3; j_gene: TRBJ1-1; CDR3aa: ASSLRDSTEAF
v_gene: TRBV19; j_gene: TRBJ2-1; CDR3aa: ASSAGGGNNEQF
v_gene: TRBV6-2/TRBV6-3; j_gene: TRBJ1-4; CDR3aa: ASSHPGGLLNEKLF
v_gene: TRBV5-5; j_gene: TRBJ1-2; CDR3aa: ASSRDRVGGYT
v_gene: TRBV6-5; j_gene: TRBJ1-6; CDR3aa: ASYGYRGADSPLH
v_gene: TRBV12-5; j_gene: TRBJ1-5; CDR3aa: ASGLDEGNQPQH
v_gene: TRBV29-1; j_gene: TRBJ1-1; CDR3aa: SVDQGPNQAF
v_gene: TRBV9; j_gene: TRBJ1-2; CDR3aa: ASSLRTGVRDGYT
v_gene: TRBV15; j_gene: TRBJ2-7; CDR3aa: ATSTGTSREQY
v_gene: TRBV25-1; j_gene: TRBJ1-1; CDR3aa: ASSESVEAF
v_gene: TRBV9; j_gene: TRBJ1-1; CDR3aa: ASSGGGAEDTEAF
v_gene: TRBV7-2; j_gene: TRBJ1-1; CDR3aa: ASSSGQLNTEAF
v_gene: TRBV6-5; j_gene: TRBJ1-4; CDR3aa: ASSPTPAGSEKLF
v_gene: TRBV4-1; j_gene: TRBJ2-2; CDR3aa: ASSQDTGRGTGELF
v_gene: TRBV29-1; j_gene: TRBJ1-1; CDR3aa: SANRRQVWENTEAF
v_gene: TRBV7-9; j_gene: TRBJ1-2; CDR3aa: ASSAPGHPYGYT
v_gene: TRBV27; j_gene: TRBJ2-7; CDR3aa: ASSLSGGPSYEQY
v_gene: TRBV11-2; j_gene: TRBJ1-1; CDR3aa: ASSFDRGVTEAF
v_gene: TRBV14; j_gene: TRBJ2-3; CDR3aa: ASSQRLQSTDTQY
v_gene: TRBV3-1/TRBV3-2; j_gene: TRBJ2-6; CDR3aa: ASSPRGGSGANVLT
v_gene: TRBV5-1; j_gene: TRBJ1-3; CDR3aa: ASSLRPRDTIY
v_gene: TRBV6-5; j_gene: TRBJ2-7; CDR3aa: ASTPGQGVYEQY
v_gene: TRBV21-1; j_gene: TRBJ1-1; CDR3aa: ASSKAQLTEAF
v_gene: TRBV3-1/TRBV3-2; j_gene: TRBJ2-7; CDR3aa: ASSQGTTLYEQY
v_gene: TRBV30; j_gene: TRBJ1-1; CDR3aa: AWSPGTANTEAF
v_gene: TRBV9; j_gene: TRBJ1-4; CDR3aa: ASSAGRVATNEKLF
v_gene: TRBV9; j_gene: TRBJ1-3; CDR3aa: ASSVSGASGNTIY
v_gene: TRBV2; j_gene: TRBJ2-5; CDR3aa: ARSSDETQY
v_gene: TRBV19; j_gene: TRBJ1-2; CDR3aa: ASFRDYGYT
v_gene: TRBV4-2; j_gene: TRBJ2-7; CDR3aa: ASRSGDEQY
v_gene: TRBV3-1/TRBV3-2; j_gene: TRBJ1-2; CDR3aa: ASSQARDRGGYT
v_gene: TRBV24-1; j_gene: TRBJ2-5; CDR3aa: ATSDLGGGPIQETQY
v_gene: TRBV18; j_gene: TRBJ1-1; CDR3aa: ASSPPSLLGGTEAF
v_gene: TRBV10-3; j_gene: TRBJ2-1; CDR3aa: AIQKAGLSNEQF